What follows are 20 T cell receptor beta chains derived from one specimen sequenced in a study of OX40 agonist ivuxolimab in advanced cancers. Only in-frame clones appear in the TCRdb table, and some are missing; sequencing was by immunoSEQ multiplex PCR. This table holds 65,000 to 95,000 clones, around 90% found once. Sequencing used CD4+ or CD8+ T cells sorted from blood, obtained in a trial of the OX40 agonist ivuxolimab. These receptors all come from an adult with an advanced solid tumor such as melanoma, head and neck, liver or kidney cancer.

CDR3 protein: CASSLPGTTAGATQYF. Written as DNA, the CDR3 is TGTGCCAGCAGTCTACCCGGGACGACGGCGGGCGCTACGCAGTATTTT. The V call is TRBV2, the J call TRBJ2-3; D could derive from TRBD1 or TRBD2 (5 bases each). The germline CDR1 and CDR2 sequences are SNHLY and FYNNEI. V lost 5 bases, J lost 8 bases, and 23 bases lay in between. CDR3 length: 16 amino acids.

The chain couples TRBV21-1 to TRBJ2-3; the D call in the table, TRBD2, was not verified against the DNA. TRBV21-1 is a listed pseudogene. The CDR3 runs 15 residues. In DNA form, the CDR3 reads TGTGCCAGCGCACTAGCGGGTAAAACCACAGATACGCAGTATTTT. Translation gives CASALAGKTTDTQYF.

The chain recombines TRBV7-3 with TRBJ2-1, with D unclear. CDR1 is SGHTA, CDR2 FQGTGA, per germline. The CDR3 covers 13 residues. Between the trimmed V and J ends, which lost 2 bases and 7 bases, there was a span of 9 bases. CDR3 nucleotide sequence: TGTGCCAGCAGCTTAGGGTCCCATAATGAGCAGTTCTTC. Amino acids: CASSLGSHNEQFF. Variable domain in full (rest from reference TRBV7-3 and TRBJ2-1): GAGVSQTPSNKVTEKGKYVELRCDPISGHTALYWYRQSLGQGPEFLIYFQGTGAADDSGLPNDRFFAVRPEGSVSTLKIQRTERGDSAVYLCASSLGSHNEQFFGPGTRLTVL.

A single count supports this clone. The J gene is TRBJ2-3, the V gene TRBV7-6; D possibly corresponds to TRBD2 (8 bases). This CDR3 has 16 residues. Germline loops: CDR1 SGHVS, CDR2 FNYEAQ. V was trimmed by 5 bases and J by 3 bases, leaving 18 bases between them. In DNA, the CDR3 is TGTGCCAGCAGCACTCCGACAGGGACTAGGACAGATACGCAGTATTTT. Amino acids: CASSTPTGTRTDTQYF.

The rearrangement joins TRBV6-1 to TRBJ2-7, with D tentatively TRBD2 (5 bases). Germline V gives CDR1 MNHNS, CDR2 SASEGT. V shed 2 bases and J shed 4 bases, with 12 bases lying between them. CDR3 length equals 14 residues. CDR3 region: CASSESGREYEQYF. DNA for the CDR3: TGTGCCAGCAGTGAATCTGGGAGAGAGTACGAGCAGTACTTC.

DNA for the CDR3: TGTGCCAGCAGCCGAGAACTAGCGGGCTCCTACAATGAGCAGTTCTTC. It is translated as CASSRELAGSYNEQFF. The chain joins TRBV5-4 to TRBJ2-1; TRBD2 matches 9 bases. Germline V CDR1 and CDR2: SGHNT, YYREEE (reference sequence). The CDR3 extends over 16 amino acids. After removal of 4 bases from V and 0 bases from J, the junction contained 5 bases not matched to a gene.

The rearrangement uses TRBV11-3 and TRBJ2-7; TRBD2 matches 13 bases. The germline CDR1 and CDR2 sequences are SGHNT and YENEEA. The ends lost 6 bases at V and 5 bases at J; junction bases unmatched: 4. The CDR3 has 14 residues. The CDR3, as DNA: TGTGCCAGCAGGAGGACTAGCGGGAGCGACGAGCAGTACTTC. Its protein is CASRRTSGSDEQYF.

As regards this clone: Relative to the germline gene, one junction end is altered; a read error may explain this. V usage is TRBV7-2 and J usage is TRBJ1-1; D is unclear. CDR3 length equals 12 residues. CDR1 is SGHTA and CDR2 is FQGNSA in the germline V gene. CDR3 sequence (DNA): TGCGCCAGCAGCCTCCACAATGCTGAAGCTTTCTTT. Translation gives CASSLHNAEAFF.

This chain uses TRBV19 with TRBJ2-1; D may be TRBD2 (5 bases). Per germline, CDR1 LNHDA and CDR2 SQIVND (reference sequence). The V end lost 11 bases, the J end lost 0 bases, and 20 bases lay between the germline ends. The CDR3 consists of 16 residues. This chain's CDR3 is CASKRGASFSYNEQFF. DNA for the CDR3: TGTGCCTCCAAACGGGGAGCAAGCTTCTCCTACAATGAGCAGTTCTTC. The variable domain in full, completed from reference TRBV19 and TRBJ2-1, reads DGGITQSPKYLFRKEGQNVTLSCEQNLNHDAMYWYRQDPGQGLRLIYYSQIVNDFQKGDIAEGYSVSREKKESFPLTVTSAQKNPTAFYLCASKRGASFSYNEQFFGPGTRLTVL.

The CDR3 DNA reads TGCAGCGAGGGCGAGGGGGATTTTTATAGCAATCAGCCCCAGCATTTT. Its translation: CSEGEGDFYSNQPQHF. The chain employs TRBV29-1 and TRBJ1-5; D is perhaps TRBD1 (6 bases). With 7 bases removed from V and 0 bases from J, the gap between germline ends came to 19 bases. The CDR3 spans 16 residues. CDR1 and CDR2 from the germline V gene are SQVTM and ANQGSEA.

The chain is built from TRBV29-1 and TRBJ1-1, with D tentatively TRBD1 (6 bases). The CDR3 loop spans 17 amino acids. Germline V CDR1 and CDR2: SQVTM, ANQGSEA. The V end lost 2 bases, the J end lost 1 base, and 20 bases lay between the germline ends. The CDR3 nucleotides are TGCAGCGTTGAATTACGCGCAGGGGACCTAGCGAACACTGAAGCTTTCTTT. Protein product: CSVELRAGDLANTEAFF. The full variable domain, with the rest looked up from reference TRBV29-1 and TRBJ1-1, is SAVISQKPSRDICQRGTSLTIQCQVDSQVTMMFWYRQQPGQSLTLIATANQGSEATYESGFVIDKFPISRPNLTFSTLTVSNMSPEDSSIYLCSVELRAGDLANTEAFFGQGTRLTVV.

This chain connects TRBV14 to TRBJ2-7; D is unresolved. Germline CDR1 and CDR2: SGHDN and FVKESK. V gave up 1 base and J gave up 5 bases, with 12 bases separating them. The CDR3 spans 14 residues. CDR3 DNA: TGTGCCAGCAGCCAAGTCGGTTCACACCACGAGCAGTACTTC. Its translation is CASSQVGSHHEQYF.

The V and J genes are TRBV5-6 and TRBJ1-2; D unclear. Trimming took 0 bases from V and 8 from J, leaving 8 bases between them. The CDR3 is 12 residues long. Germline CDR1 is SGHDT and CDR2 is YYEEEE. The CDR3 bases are TGTGCCAGCAGCTTGGTGGAAGGAGGCTACACCTTC. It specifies CASSLVEGGYTF.

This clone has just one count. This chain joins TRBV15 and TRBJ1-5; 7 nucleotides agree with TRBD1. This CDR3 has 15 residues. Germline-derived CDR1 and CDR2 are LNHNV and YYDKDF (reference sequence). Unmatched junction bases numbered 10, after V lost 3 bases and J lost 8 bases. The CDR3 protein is CATSSYGTAGKPQHF. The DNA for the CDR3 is TGTGCCACCAGCAGTTACGGGACAGCAGGGAAGCCCCAGCATTTT. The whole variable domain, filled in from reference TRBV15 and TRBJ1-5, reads DAMVIQNPRYQVTQFGKPVTLSCSQTLNHNVMYWYQQKSSQAPKLLFHYYDKDFNNEADTPDNFQSRRPNTSFCFLDIRSPGLGDTAMYLCATSSYGTAGKPQHFGDGTRLSIL.

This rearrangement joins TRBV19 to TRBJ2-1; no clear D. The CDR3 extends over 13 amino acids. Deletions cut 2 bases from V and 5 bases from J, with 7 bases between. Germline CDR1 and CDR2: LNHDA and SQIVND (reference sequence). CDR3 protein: CASSIRRNNEQFF. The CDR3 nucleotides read TGTGCCAGTAGTATAAGAAGGAACAATGAGCAGTTCTTC.

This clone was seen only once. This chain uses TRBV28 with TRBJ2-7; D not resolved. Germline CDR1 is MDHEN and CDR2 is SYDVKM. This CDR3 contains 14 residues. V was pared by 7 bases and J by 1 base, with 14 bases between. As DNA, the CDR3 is TGTGCCAGCAACCCCCTCGATAAATCCTACGAGCAGTACTTC. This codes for CASNPLDKSYEQYF. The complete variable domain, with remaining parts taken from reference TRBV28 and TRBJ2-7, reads DVKVTQSSRYLVKRTGEKVFLECVQDMDHENMFWYRQDPGLGLRLIYFSYDVKMKEKGDIPEGYSVSREKKERFSLILESASTNQTSMYLCASNPLDKSYEQYFGPGTRLTVT.

Written as DNA, the CDR3 is TGCGCCAGCAGCCAAGATCGTAACTATGGCTACACCTTC. This encodes CASSQDRNYGYTF. The chain carries TRBV4-1 and TRBJ1-2; D remains unclear. Deletions cut 0 bases from V and 1 base from J, with 3 bases between. The CDR3 totals 13 residues. CDR1 is MGHRA and CDR2 is YSYEKL in the germline V gene.

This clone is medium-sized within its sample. The CDR3 DNA sequence: TGTGCCAGCAGTGAAGGATTCTCATTTTACGAGCAGTACTTC. This translates into CASSEGFSFYEQYF. This chain joins TRBV2 and TRBJ2-7, with D unclear. Trimming removed 1 base at V and 4 bases at J, with 11 bases between. This CDR3 spans 14 amino acids. Per the germline V gene, CDR1 is SNHLY and CDR2 is FYNNEI.

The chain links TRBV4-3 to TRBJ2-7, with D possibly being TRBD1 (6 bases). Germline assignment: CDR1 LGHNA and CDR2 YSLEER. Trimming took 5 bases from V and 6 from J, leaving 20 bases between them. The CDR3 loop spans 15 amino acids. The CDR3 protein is CASSAVRQVLPEQYF. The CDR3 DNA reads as TGCGCCAGCAGCGCCGTCCGACAGGTACTCCCCGAGCAGTACTTC.

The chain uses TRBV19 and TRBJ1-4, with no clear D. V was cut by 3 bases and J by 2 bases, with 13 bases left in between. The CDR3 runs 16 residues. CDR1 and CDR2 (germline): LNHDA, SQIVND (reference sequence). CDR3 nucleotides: TGTGCCAGTAGTATCCGGTTCTCCGGGACTAATGAAAAACTGTTTTTT. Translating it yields CASSIRFSGTNEKLFF.